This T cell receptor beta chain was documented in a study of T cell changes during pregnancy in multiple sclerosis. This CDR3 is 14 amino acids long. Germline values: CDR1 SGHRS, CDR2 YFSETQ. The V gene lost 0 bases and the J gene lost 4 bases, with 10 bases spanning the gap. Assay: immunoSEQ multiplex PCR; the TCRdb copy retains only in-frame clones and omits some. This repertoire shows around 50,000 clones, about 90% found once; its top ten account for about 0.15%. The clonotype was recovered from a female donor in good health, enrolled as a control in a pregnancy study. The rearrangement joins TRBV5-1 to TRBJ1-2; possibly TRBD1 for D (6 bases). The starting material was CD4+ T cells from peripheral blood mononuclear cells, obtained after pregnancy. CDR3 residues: CASSLETGLYGYTF. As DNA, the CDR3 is TGCGCCAGCAGCTTGGAAACAGGGCTCTATGGCTACACCTTC.